The 14 T cell receptor beta chains given below trace back to one sample, sequenced in a study of blood T cell repertoires in COVID-19. Some clones are missing from TCRdb's copy, which holds only in-frame ones; the method was immunoSEQ multiplex PCR. This table has roughly 140,000 clones, roughly 88% appearing once. Source material: peripheral blood. The receptors originated from a man in his 70s with acute or convalescent COVID-19.

This sequence joins TRBV29-1 and TRBJ1-2, with TRBD1 matching 8 bases. This CDR3 is 12 amino acids long. With V trimmed by 7 bases and J by 7 bases, 8 bases remained unmatched. The germline gives CDR1 SQVTM, CDR2 ANQGSEA. The DNA of the CDR3 is TGCAGCGCCGCCGACAGGGGTGGTGGCTACACCTTC. It codes for CSAADRGGGYTF.

The gene calls are TRBV27 and TRBJ1-2, with 7 bases aligning to TRBD1. V trimming: 5 bases; J trimming: 4 bases; junction bases outside the gene matches: 13. Germline V gene lookup returns CDR1 MNHEY and CDR2 SMNVEV (reference sequence). This CDR3 has 16 residues. This CDR3 is CASSPSRAGGGYGYTF. The CDR3 nucleotides read TGTGCCAGCAGTCCATCCCGTGCAGGGGGAGGCTATGGCTACACCTTC.

This clone was recorded many times. The chain is built from TRBV20-1 and TRBJ2-7, with D possibly matching TRBD1 (6 bases). The V and J ends lost 4 bases and 4 bases respectively, with 8 bases between them. Germline V gene data show CDR1 as DFQATT and CDR2 as SNEGSKA (reference sequence). CDR3 size: 11 residues. The CDR3: CSAKTGYEQYF. CDR3 in DNA: TGCAGTGCTAAGACAGGTTACGAGCAGTACTTC.

The chain links TRBV5-1 to TRBJ2-3, with 7 bases aligning to TRBD2. CDR1 is SGHRS and CDR2 is YFSETQ in the germline V gene. The CDR3 is 17 residues long. The V gene end was trimmed by 7 bases and the J gene end by 6 bases; junction bases not matched to a gene: 20. The CDR3 DNA sequence: TGCGCCAGCCGCGAGAACGGGGGGTCTGGCATTCCCGATACGCAGTATTTT. Residues: CASRENGGSGIPDTQYF.

This sequence joins TRBV6-2 or TRBV6-3 and TRBJ2-5, with 9 bases fitting TRBD2. The V segment lost 2 bases and the J segment 2 bases; nucleotides outside the gene matches: 3. Per the germline V gene, CDR1 is MNHEY and CDR2 is SVGEGT. The CDR3 is made up of 15 amino acids. The CDR3 is CASSYHTSGQETQYF. The CDR3 DNA is TGTGCCAGCAGTTACCATACTAGCGGGCAAGAGACCCAGTACTTC.

This clone was counted only a few times. The J gene is TRBJ2-3, the V gene TRBV5-4; 13 bases agree with TRBD2. The CDR3 spans 17 residues. Germline lookup yields CDR1 SGHNT and CDR2 YYREEE (reference sequence). V dropped 2 bases and J dropped 6; count of bases not matched to a gene: 9. In DNA, the CDR3 is TGTGCCAGCAGCTTAGATGGACTAGCGGGAGCTTCGGATACGCAGTATTTT. This sequence encodes CASSLDGLAGASDTQYF.

This clone was counted a single time. The gene calls are TRBV15 and TRBJ1-3, with D perhaps TRBD1 (5 bases). The V end was cut by 1 base, the J end by 0 bases, with 7 bases between. This CDR3 comprises 15 residues. Germline V gene data show CDR1 as LNHNV and CDR2 as YYDKDF (reference sequence). The CDR3 nucleotides read TGTGCCACCAGCAGAGTTAGGGGCTCTGGAAACACCATATATTTT. It encodes CATSRVRGSGNTIYF.

Note on this clone: One end of the junction varies from germline; a read error may be responsible. J is TRBJ2-1 and V is TRBV2, with 9 bases identical to TRBD1. Germline lookup yields CDR1 SNHLY and CDR2 FYNNEI. The CDR3 has 14 amino acids. In DNA, the CDR3 is TGTGCCAGCAGAGAAGACAGGGGGAAAGATGAGCAGTTCTTC. Its protein is CASREDRGKDEQFF.

This clone was found once. The chain has TRBV29-1 and TRBJ1-1; 7 bases are shared with TRBD1. In germline, CDR1 is SQVTM, CDR2 ANQGSEA. The V segment lost 7 bases and the J segment 3 bases; nucleotides outside the gene matches: 5. This CDR3 spans 12 amino acids. In DNA, the CDR3 is TGCAGCGCCCGACAGGGCTACACTGAAGCTTTCTTT. Amino acids: CSARQGYTEAFF.

J is TRBJ1-6 and V is TRBV5-1; weak D call: TRBD1 (5 bases). Trimming left V 5 bases short and J 6 bases short, with 15 bases between. Germline assignment: CDR1 SGHRS and CDR2 YFSETQ. This CDR3 has 15 amino acids. The CDR3, as DNA: TGCGCCAGCAGTGGCGGGGACCTAGGTAATTCACCCCTCCACTTT. Translation gives CASSGGDLGNSPLHF. Full variable domain (remainder filled in from reference TRBV5-1 and TRBJ1-6): KAGVTQTPRYLIKTRGQQVTLSCSPISGHRSVSWYQQTPGQGLQFLFEYFSETQRNKGNFPGRFSGRQFSNSRSEMNVSTLELGDSALYLCASSGGDLGNSPLHFGNGTRLTVT.

V and J are TRBV5-1 and TRBJ1-2; D gene ambiguous. The germline V and J ends were trimmed by 0 bases and 0 bases, with 6 bases remaining between them. The germline V gene has CDR1 SGHRS and CDR2 YFSETQ. The CDR3 spans 14 residues. This CDR3 reads CASSLDPSNYGYTF. In nucleotides, the CDR3 is TGCGCCAGCAGCTTGGATCCTTCTAACTATGGCTACACCTTC.

The chain links TRBV12-3 or TRBV12-4 to TRBJ2-1, with D unresolved. The V and J ends lost 6 bases and 3 bases respectively, with 9 bases between them. There are 13 residues in the CDR3. CDR3 DNA sequence: TGTGCCAGCAGCAAAGGAGTCTACAATGAGCAGTTCTTC. Its protein is CASSKGVYNEQFF.

The chain employs TRBV27 and TRBJ2-2; a possible D gene is TRBD1 (5 bases). Trimming removed 3 bases at V and 4 bases at J, with 6 bases between. Looked up from germline, CDR1 is MNHEY and CDR2 is SMNVEV (reference sequence). The CDR3 is 13 residues long. The CDR3 loop reads CASSFRVTGELFF. CDR3 DNA: TGTGCCAGCAGTTTCAGGGTCACCGGGGAGCTGTTTTTT.

The rearrangement joins TRBV3-1 (or the pseudogene TRBV3-2) to TRBJ2-5; 8 nucleotides align to TRBD2. CDR3 length: 18 residues. V lost 0 bases to trimming and J lost 0 bases; unmatched junction nucleotides: 9. Germline V gene lookup returns CDR1 LGHDT and CDR2 YNNKEL (reference sequence). CDR3 sequence (DNA): TGTGCCAGCAGCCAAGATTATTTGGCTAGCGGGCACCAAGAGACCCAGTACTTC. Translation: CASSQDYLASGHQETQYF.